Listed below are T cell receptor beta chains from one sample, sequenced in a study of T cells in localized non-small cell lung cancer. The repertoire was sequenced with immunoSEQ multiplex PCR; TCRdb's copy has only in-frame clones and lacks some. Altogether fewer than 25,000 clones are present, approximately 90% being singletons, with the ten largest covering about 7.1%. The specimen comprised peripheral blood, sampled before any cancer treatment. The receptors originated from a woman aged 40-69 years with stage I lung adenocarcinoma. Both conserved end residues are part of each CDR3. A D gene is named only where the DNA matches it firmly. A row's size may be missing; if present it is once, few, many or a size class.

abundance	v_gene	d_gene	j_gene	CDR3nt	CDR3aa
-	TRBV28	-	TRBJ1-2	TGTGCCAGCAGTTTACAGGGTATCTATGGCTACACCTTC	CASSLQGIYGYTF
-	TRBV6-5	TRBD1	TRBJ2-5	TGTGCCAGCAGTTACCGAACTGGGACAGCTACCGAGACCCAGTACTTC	CASSYRTGTATETQYF
-	TRBV6-5	-	TRBJ1-3	TGTGCCTCCAGTTGGGGAAACACCATATATTTT	CASSWGNTIYF
-	TRBV11-2	-	TRBJ1-2	TGTGCCAGCAGCTTAGACGGAGAAACCTATGGCTACACCTTC	CASSLDGETYGYTF
-	TRBV25-1	-	TRBJ2-7	TGTGCCAGCAGTTCCAAACAGGTCCAGAGGCCCTACGAGCAGTACTTC	CASSSKQVQRPYEQYF
-	TRBV28	-	TRBJ1-1	TGTGCCAGCAGTCCCGGGGGTATAACTTTCTTT	CASSPGGITFF
-	TRBV5-6	-	TRBJ2-5	TGTGCCAGCAGCTTGGATCTCGGGCCTAGGGGTGAGACCCAGTACTTC	CASSLDLGPRGETQYF
-	TRBV5-6	-	TRBJ1-1	TGTGCCAGCAGCTTGGGCAGGAACACTGAAGCTTTCTTT	CASSLGRNTEAFF
-	TRBV27	-	TRBJ2-1	TGTGCCAGCAGCCCCGGGACACACGTCAATGAGCAGTTCTTC	CASSPGTHVNEQFF
-	TRBV10-2	-	TRBJ1-2	TGCGCCAGCAGTGACAAGCCTAACTATGGCTACACCTTC	CASSDKPNYGYTF
few	TRBV28	TRBD1	TRBJ1-5	TGTGCCAGCAGTGTAACAGGGGGATATCAGCCCCAGCATTTT	CASSVTGGYQPQHF
-	TRBV28	-	TRBJ2-7	TGTGCCAGCGCGGACAATACAGGGAGCTACGAGCAGTACTTC	CASADNTGSYEQYF
-	TRBV5-8	-	TRBJ2-1	TGTGCCAGCAGCCCGGGACTGGGCCGTGAGCAGTTCTTC	CASSPGLGREQFF
few	TRBV15	-	TRBJ2-2	TGTGCCACCAATTATGACTTATCCGGGGAGCTGTTTTTT	CATNYDLSGELFF
-	TRBV7-9	TRBD1	TRBJ2-2	TGTGCCAGCACCCGAGATATAGGACAGGGGGCAAAAGTCGGGGAGCTGTTTTTT	CASTRDIGQGAKVGELFF
-	TRBV6-6	-	TRBJ2-7	TGTGCCAGCAGTTACAGTACAGCTTCCTACGAGCAGTACTTC	CASSYSTASYEQYF
-	TRBV18	-	TRBJ2-7	TGTGCCAGCTCACGCGCCGGGACACTGTACGAGCAGTACTTC	CASSRAGTLYEQYF
once	TRBV18	-	TRBJ2-1	TGTGCCAGCTCACCGATGCTTGAAGGCAATGAGCAGTTCTTC	CASSPMLEGNEQFF
-	TRBV19	TRBD1	TRBJ2-5	TGTGCCAGTAGCGCACTACAGGGGATCCCATCTCGGGAGACCCAGTACTTC	CASSALQGIPSRETQYF
-	TRBV18	TRBD2	TRBJ2-1	TGTGCCAGCTCACCCCTAGCGGGAGGTTCGAATGAGCAGTTCTTC	CASSPLAGGSNEQFF
few	TRBV30	-	TRBJ1-5	TGTGCCTGGAGTGTTTACGGGTCCGGAAATCAGCCCCAGCATTTT	CAWSVYGSGNQPQHF
-	TRBV18	-	TRBJ1-1	TGTGCCAGCTCACCACAGGAGTCGAACACTGAAGCTTTCTTT	CASSPQESNTEAFF
-	TRBV20-1	-	TRBJ2-1	TGCAGTGCTAGAGATCCGGACGGGCAGTTCTTC	CSARDPDGQFF
-	TRBV7-2	-	TRBJ2-1	TGTGCCAGCAGCTTAGACCAGGGACCCTTCAATGAGCAGTTCTTC	CASSLDQGPFNEQFF
-	TRBV6-1	TRBD2	TRBJ2-3	TGTGCCAGCAGTGAATCTCGAGCTAGCGGGAGACTCGATACGCAGTATTTT	CASSESRASGRLDTQYF
-	TRBV25-1	-	TRBJ2-2	TGTGCCAGCAGTCCGGTGGAGCTTGGGAGGTCCGGGGAGCTGTTTTTT	CASSPVELGRSGELFF
-	TRBV11-3	-	TRBJ2-2	TGTGCCAGCAGCTTAGAGGGATCGAACACCGGGGAGCTGTTTTTT	CASSLEGSNTGELFF
-	TRBV6-1	-	TRBJ1-1	TGTGCCAGCAGTGAATATAGGAGCAACACTGAAGCTTTCTTT	CASSEYRSNTEAFF
once	TRBV18	-	TRBJ1-2	TGTGCCAGCTCACCAGTAGACAGGCTTAACTATGGCTACACCTTC	CASSPVDRLNYGYTF
-	TRBV4-1	-	TRBJ2-2	TGCGCCAGCAGCCAAGAGGCGGCAGGGGCCGGGGAGCTGTTTTTT	CASSQEAAGAGELFF
-	TRBV12-2	-	TRBJ2-7	TGTGCAAGTCGCCACCCTGGGGTAGCGGGACACCTTTACTACGAGCAGTACTTC	CASRHPGVAGHLYYEQYF
-	TRBV9	-	TRBJ2-1	TGTGCCAGCAGCTCGCGGGACAGCCCTTACAATGAGCAGTTCTTC	CASSSRDSPYNEQFF
-	TRBV28	-	TRBJ2-1	TGTGCCAGCAGTTCCATAGATGAGCAGTTCTTC	CASSSIDEQFF
-	TRBV11-2	-	TRBJ2-7	TGTGCCAGCAGCTTAGAGCACTCCTACGAGCAGTACTTC	CASSLEHSYEQYF
-	TRBV2	TRBD2	TRBJ2-5	TGTGCCAGCAGTGAGGGACTAGCACTAAAGACCCAGTACTTC	CASSEGLALKTQYF
-	TRBV19	-	TRBJ2-1	TGTGCCAGTAGAGCAAGCTCCTACAATGAGCAGTTCTTC	CASRASSYNEQFF
-	TRBV10-3	-	TRBJ1-5	TGTGCCATCAGTGAGGACAGGAACAATCAGCCCCAGCATTTT	CAISEDRNNQPQHF
-	TRBV7-9	-	TRBJ1-2	TGTGCCAGCAGCTTAGGAGACGGCTATGGCTACACCTTC	CASSLGDGYGYTF
-	TRBV19	-	TRBJ2-2	TGTGCCAGTAGTCTCACTGAATCCGGGGAGCTGTTTTTT	CASSLTESGELFF
-	TRBV5-1	TRBD2	TRBJ2-1	TGCGCCAGCAGCCTGACTAGCGGGAGTGGTTCTGGCATCAATGAGCAGTTCTTC	CASSLTSGSGSGINEQFF
-	TRBV19	-	TRBJ1-4	TGTGCCAGTAGTGAAGGAACTTCTGAAAAACTGTTTTTT	CASSEGTSEKLFF
-	TRBV10-1	TRBD1	TRBJ2-6	TGCGCCAGCAGATTCCAACAGGGGGCAGTCTCTGGGGCCAACGTCCTGACTTTC	CASRFQQGAVSGANVLTF
-	TRBV30	-	TRBJ2-7	TGTGCCTGGAGTTCCCTTGGGCAGGCGTTCTACGAGCAGTACTTC	CAWSSLGQAFYEQYF
-	TRBV5-4	-	TRBJ1-2	TGTGCCAGCAGCTTGGTTGGGGACGCCTGGAACACCTTC	CASSLVGDAWNTF
-	TRBV19	-	TRBJ1-3	TGTGCCAGTAGTATAACTTCTAAAAGTGTCTCTGGAAACACCATATATTTT	CASSITSKSVSGNTIYF
-	TRBV7-2	-	TRBJ2-2	TGTGCCAGCAGCTTAAACCGGATCGGGGAGCTGTTTTTT	CASSLNRIGELFF